The text below deals with one TCR beta chain. The protocol was immunoSEQ multiplex PCR, while the TCRdb copy is restricted to in-frame clones and leaves out a portion. There are 40,000 to 55,000 clones in the sample; approximately 86% occur only once, and 10% lies in the top ten. Noted time point: peripheral blood 6 weeks after treatment start. With 5 bases clipped from V and 6 bases from J, the junction kept 23 bases outside the gene matches. Germline assignment: CDR1 MDHEN and CDR2 SYDVKM. CDR3 length: 19 amino acids. This entry comes from a study of PD-L1 blockade in urothelial cancer. The material was PBMCs, obtained around atezolizumab (anti-PD-L1) treatment. The TCR was taken from a man aged 55 to 70 with urothelial cancer. V usage is TRBV28 and J usage is TRBJ2-7; 9 nucleotides match TRBD1. The CDR3 reads CASSLVQGAVYLGVGEQYF. CDR3 bases: TGTGCCAGCAGTCTAGTACAGGGGGCGGTTTATCTTGGAGTTGGCGAGCAGTACTTC.